Listed below are T cell receptor beta chains from one sample, sequenced in a study of low-dose radiotherapy and immunotherapy resistance in tumors. TCRdb re-analysed the reads in MiXCR, keeping a single row per CDR3 protein. The profile shows 95,000 to 100,000 distinct CDR3 sequences, about a fifth of them singletons. The material sequenced was PBMCs, taken after low-dose radiotherapy plus immunotherapy. These receptors were obtained from a male donor with prostate cancer. Both conserved end residues are part of each CDR3. Fields, in order: V gene, CDR3 protein.

>TRBV15
CAAALGGNTDTQYF
>TRBV7-3
CASSPHENTEAFF
>TRBV29-1
CSVEPPRGPNTQYF
>TRBV5-1
CASSTNTGAGELFF
>TRBV23-1
CANRCRRSREKLFF
>TRBV7-4
CASSYRDYTNEQFF
>TRBV5-4
CASSWGLTDTQYF
>TRBV6-2/TRBV6-3
CASRQQSTNEQFF
>TRBV29-1
CSARGSRPQETQYF
>TRBV7-2
CASSSPQAGGQETQYF
>TRBV7-8
CASRLGMGDFIEILFF
>TRBV30
CAWSVSPKAFF
>TRBV3-1
CASSRLSAGTQETQYF
>TRBV20-1
CSSRPAGRAYNTEAFF
>TRBV20-1
CSARGGDDYGYTF
>TRBV9
CASSVEASSYNEQFF